The 11 T cell receptor beta chains presented below share a single source sample, sequenced in a study of a mutant IDH1 vaccine in newly diagnosed glioma. Time point described: week 11, during vaccination. Alongside topical imiquimod, each dose of vaccine comprised 300 ug of mutant IDH1 20-mer peptide. Here immunoSEQ multiplex PCR was the method, and the copy in TCRdb shows in-frame clones only, minus some. Counted here are 55,000 to 70,000 clones, 89% occurring once; the ten biggest clones make up more than 1.5%. Their antigen targets remain unknown. The sequenced sample was PBMCs, obtained from a glioma patient whose treatment included an IDH1 peptide vaccine. The receptors stem from a man aged 40-49 years with glioma.

V usage is TRBV5-8 and J usage is TRBJ2-5, with TRBD2 matching 10 bases. J gave up 4 bases and V 0 bases, and 6 bases lay outside the gene matches. CDR1 is SGHTS and CDR2 is YDEGEE in the germline V gene. The CDR3 is 16 amino acids. CDR3 residues: CASSLGLGTSAETQYF. DNA of the CDR3: TGTGCCAGCAGCTTGGGCCTTGGGACTAGCGCAGAGACCCAGTACTTC.

The gene calls are TRBV28 and TRBJ1-2; possible D gene TRBD1, 5 bases. The CDR3 totals 13 residues. V lost 10 bases to trimming and J lost 1 base, with 13 bases between them. Germline CDR1 reads MDHEN; CDR2 reads SYDVKM. CDR3 loop: CATQQASNYGYTF. The CDR3 bases are TGTGCCACTCAACAGGCCAGTAACTATGGCTACACCTTC.

V gene TRBV6-1 combines with J gene TRBJ1-3; D ambiguous. V gave up 4 bases and J gave up 0 bases, with 7 bases separating them. Germline CDR1 reads MNHNS; CDR2 reads SASEGT. The CDR3 is 14 amino acids. CDR3 protein: CASSAGSSGNTIYF. Here the CDR3 DNA reads TGTGCCAGCAGTGCAGGATCCTCTGGAAACACCATATATTTT.

The rearrangement links TRBV7-9 to TRBJ1-2; D is undetermined. The CDR3 length is 15 residues. The germline V gene has CDR1 SEHNR and CDR2 FQNEAQ (reference sequence). Between the trimmed V and J ends, which lost 5 bases and 0 bases, there was a span of 13 bases. The CDR3 DNA reads TGTGCCAGCAGCCCCTTTTTGGGCGCTAACTATGGCTACACCTTC. Its protein is CASSPFLGANYGYTF. The full variable domain, with the rest looked up from reference TRBV7-9 and TRBJ1-2, is DTGVSQNPRHKITKRGQNVTFRCDPISEHNRLYWYRQTLGQGPEFLTYFQNEAQLEKSRLLSDRFSAERPKGSFSTLEIQRTEQGDSAMYLCASSPFLGANYGYTFGSGTRLTVV.

The chain links TRBV5-4 to TRBJ1-1, with TRBD1 matching 7 bases. The CDR3 totals 15 residues. Per germline, CDR1 SGHNT and CDR2 YYREEE (reference sequence). The V and J ends lost 4 bases and 4 bases, in that order; junction bases with no gene match: 10. DNA for the CDR3: TGTGCCAGCAGCCCCTCTCCCGACAGGGCCACTGAAGCTTTCTTT. Translated: CASSPSPDRATEAFF.

J is TRBJ2-5 and V is TRBV6-5; TRBD2 matches at 9 bases. CDR1 MNHEY and CDR2 SVGAGI come from the germline V gene. The CDR3 has 15 residues. V lost 2 bases and J lost 5; bases outside the gene matches: 6. In DNA, the CDR3 is TGTGCCAGCAGTTACGCGGGGGGGCCTGGGGAGACCCAGTACTTC. Amino acid sequence: CASSYAGGPGETQYF.

The chain combines TRBV28 with TRBJ2-1; D gene unclear. This CDR3 contains 15 residues. In germline, CDR1 is MDHEN, CDR2 SYDVKM. The ends were cut back, 4 bases at V and 5 bases at J, with 15 bases in the middle. This chain's CDR3 is CASSSWTRADNEQFF. CDR3 in DNA: TGTGCCAGCAGTTCGTGGACCAGAGCCGACAATGAGCAGTTCTTC.

The chain joins TRBV5-1 to TRBJ1-1; no reliable D call. Trimming pared 2 bases from V and 1 base from J, leaving 6 bases between. Per the germline V gene, CDR1 is SGHRS and CDR2 is YFSETQ. The CDR3 runs to 13 residues. The CDR3 region has the DNA TGCGCCAGCAGCTTCGCCGAGAACACTGAAGCTTTCTTT. This gives the protein CASSFAENTEAFF.

The chain combines TRBV7-2 with TRBJ1-6, with a weak D call TRBD1 (6 bases). The V end lost 1 base, the J end lost 7 bases, and 11 bases lay between the germline ends. The CDR3 contains 15 residues. Looked up from germline, CDR1 is SGHTA and CDR2 is FQGNSA. As DNA, the CDR3 is TGTGCCAGCAGCTTAGTAACAGGGTCGAATTCACCCCTCCACTTT. This sequence encodes CASSLVTGSNSPLHF.

V gene TRBV28 combines with J gene TRBJ2-5; D is ambiguous. Looked up from germline, CDR1 is MDHEN and CDR2 is SYDVKM. The CDR3 runs 15 residues. The ends were cut back, 6 bases at V and 7 bases at J, with 21 bases in the middle. CDR3 DNA: TGTGCCAGCAGCACGAAAGACTCCCGCGGTTGGACCCAGTACTTC. Translated, it gives CASSTKDSRGWTQYF.

This clone was counted a single time. J is TRBJ2-3 and V is TRBV7-9, with D uncertain. The CDR3 sequence is 15 residues long. Germline V lookup: CDR1 SEHNR, CDR2 FQNEAQ (reference sequence). Trimming pared 5 bases from V and 4 bases from J, leaving 16 bases between. The CDR3 reads CASSTAQPGADTQYF. DNA of the CDR3: TGTGCCAGCAGCACGGCCCAGCCAGGCGCAGATACGCAGTATTTT.